What follows describes a single TCR beta chain. These data come from a study of regulatory T cells in long-lasting Graves disease. Construction of the TCR beta libraries employed iRepertoire HTBI primers in conjunction with Arm-PCR of CDR3 regions. TCRdb re-derived calls from the multiplex PCR reads in MiXCR, one entry per CDR3 protein. The sample includes under 450,000 distinct CDR3 sequences, approximately 25% of them seen just once. Regarding time point: persistent/refractory GD, antithyroid drugs over 5 years with positive TRAb. The TCR library was made from RNA that had been extracted from PBMCs in TRIzol. Deletions cut 6 bases from V and 4 bases from J, with 13 bases between. The CDR3 length is 15 residues. Germline assignment: CDR1 MNHEY and CDR2 SVGEGT.

This TCR came from a woman aged 40 to 50 with Graves disease. Sequenced material: peripheral blood mononuclear cells (PBMCs), taken when the disease was refractory, from a patient treated with antithyroid drugs. This chain joins TRBV6-2 or TRBV6-3 and TRBJ1-6; D is perhaps TRBD1 (5 bases). CDR3: CASSQVRGYNSPLHF. The CDR3 DNA sequence: TGTGCCAGCAGCCAAGTGCGGGGGTATAATTCACCCCTCCACTTT.